This T cell receptor (beta chain) is drawn from a study of T cell clonotyping in hematopoietic cell transplantation. Regarding the study as a whole: Without cell sorting, CD4 versus CD8 contributions remain unresolved. At the given depth, recipient repertoires were over 95% de novo clonotypes. After transplant, recipient diversity fell while pathologically expanded clonotypes grew through day 180.

Of note for this clone: Its antigen is still unknown.

The repertoire was sequenced with immunoSEQ multiplex PCR; TCRdb's copy has only in-frame clones and lacks some. Here the sample spans 17,000 or so clones, less than 80% being singletons. The receptor comes from a woman aged 60-70 years in good health. Some clones in this sample may be carry-over from other donors' samples. Sequenced: peripheral blood mononuclear cells.

As DNA, the CDR3 is TGTGCCAGCAGTCTGGGGTTGGGTCTTTTTAACACCGGGGAGCTGTTTTTT. Translation: CASSLGLGLFNTGELFF. This rearrangement joins TRBV28 to TRBJ2-2, with D uncertain. CDR3 size: 17 residues. Germline V gives CDR1 MDHEN, CDR2 SYDVKM. V lost 5 bases and J 2 bases, leaving 18 bases between the germline ends.